This record covers a single T cell receptor (beta chain). Antigen: not known. The record originates from a study of cytomegalovirus exposure and HLA in healthy donors. The study ran its PCR with 60 Vbeta and 13 Jbeta primers. Sequencing used immunoSEQ multiplex PCR; TCRdb keeps in-frame clones, though not all of them. The table lists 150,000 to 200,000 clones, around 80% of them singletons. Regarding donors, all were healthy bone marrow donors. Germline loops: CDR1 GTSNPN, CDR2 SVGIG (reference sequence). Trimming took off 5 bases at V and 2 bases at J, with 10 bases between the two ends. The CDR3 is 14 amino acids. The study's findings and limits: Presence/absence results assume similar sequencing depth per donor, which may not hold.

The sample consisted of PBMCs. The sequence derives from a male donor in good health and CMV-seronegative. The chain carries TRBV30 and TRBJ2-6; D perhaps matches TRBD2 (6 bases). The chain's CDR3 is CAWLREAGANVLTF. The CDR3 bases are TGTGCCTGGTTAAGGGAGGCTGGGGCCAACGTCCTGACTTTC.